The 32 T cell receptor beta chains reported below all come from one sample, sequenced in a study of beta chain features in type 1 diabetes. TCRB transcripts that were expressed got sequenced, as all of the isolated RNA had been reverse transcribed. The table came from immunoSEQ multiplex PCR; TCRdb's copy has only in-frame clones and leaves some out. The table records 250,000 to 350,000 clones, roughly 15% of them present only once. The sample was central memory CD4+ T cells from blood. These receptors came from a man aged 30 to 39 in good health.

This clone was detected many times. V gene TRBV19 combines with J gene TRBJ2-6, with TRBD1 identical over 7 bases. CDR1 is LNHDA, CDR2 SQIVND, per germline (reference sequence). V shed 5 bases, J shed 0 bases, and the junction held 1 base outside the gene matches. The CDR3 contains 15 residues. Here the CDR3 reads CASSRDSSGANVLTF. CDR3 in DNA: TGTGCCAGTAGTCGGGACAGCTCTGGGGCCAACGTCCTGACTTTC.

This clone was seen only a few times. CDR3 region: CASSEAPGRYNEQFF. The CDR3 DNA reads as TGTGCCAGCAGTGAAGCCCCCGGACGGTACAATGAGCAGTTCTTC. This chain joins TRBV6-1 and TRBJ2-1; D is unresolved. The CDR3 spans 15 residues. Trimming stripped 0 bases from V and 4 bases from J, with 10 bases between. Germline V gives CDR1 MNHNS, CDR2 SASEGT.

This clone came up a few times. The V and J genes are TRBV27 and TRBJ1-2, with D possibly TRBD1 on 6 matching bases. The germline CDR1 and CDR2 sequences are MNHEY and SMNVEV (reference sequence). V lost 10 bases, J lost 3 bases, and 33 bases lay in between. CDR3 size: 19 residues. The CDR3 is CATLQTTRGTGKGDYGYTF. As DNA, the CDR3 is TGTGCCACCCTTCAAACTACACGAGGAACAGGGAAGGGAGACTATGGCTACACCTTC.

This clone appeared many times. The chain carries TRBV12-5 and TRBJ2-1, with 12 positions matching TRBD2. Trimming removed 1 base from V and 9 bases from J; junction bases left unmatched: 4. CDR3 length: 15 amino acids. Germline assignment: CDR1 LGHNT and CDR2 FRNRAP. CDR3 sequence reads: CASGLALAGGSEQFF. The CDR3 DNA reads as TGTGCTAGTGGTTTGGCGCTAGCGGGGGGGAGTGAGCAGTTCTTC.

This clone turned up a few times. The CDR3 loop is CASSPGQGFTGYTF. As DNA, the CDR3 is TGCGCCAGCAGCCCGGGACAGGGTTTCACTGGCTACACCTTC. The J gene is TRBJ1-2, the V gene TRBV4-3, with TRBD1 identical over 9 bases. The V and J ends lost 4 bases and 7 bases, in that order; junction bases with no gene match: 7. Germline V CDR1 and CDR2: LGHNA, YSLEER. CDR3 length: 14 residues.

The J gene is TRBJ2-1, the V gene TRBV5-5, with D unresolved. V lost 3 bases to trimming and J lost 10 bases, with 14 bases between them. CDR1 is SGHKS and CDR2 is YYEKEE in the germline V gene (reference sequence). The CDR3 contains 13 residues. The CDR3 loop reads CASSSIVAGEQFF. The CDR3 nucleotides read TGTGCCAGCAGCTCTATCGTGGCAGGAGAGCAGTTCTTC.

This clone was observed a handful of times. This chain uses TRBV2 with TRBJ1-5; 7 bases fit TRBD1. The ends lost 7 bases at V and 0 bases at J; junction bases unmatched: 6. The CDR3 loop spans 15 amino acids. Germline lookup yields CDR1 SNHLY and CDR2 FYNNEI. The CDR3: CASTADRDSNQPQHF. The CDR3 DNA reads TGTGCCAGCACCGCCGACAGGGATAGCAATCAGCCCCAGCATTTT.

This clone has just a few counts. The sample has other DNA sequences that encode this CDR3 too. The rearrangement links TRBV7-2 to TRBJ2-1; 10 bases are a match to TRBD2. The CDR3 extends over 15 amino acids. The germline V gene encodes CDR1 SGHTA and CDR2 FQGNSA. V was pared by 6 bases and J by 4 bases, with 6 bases of the junction left unmatched. CDR3 bases: TGTGCCAGCAGTCTAGCGGGAGCCGGGTACAATGAGCAGTTCTTC. Translation: CASSLAGAGYNEQFF.

V is TRBV14 and J is TRBJ2-1; D possibly matches TRBD1 or TRBD2 (6 bases each). The CDR3 sequence is 14 residues long. CDR1 is SGHDN, CDR2 FVKESK, per germline. V lost 4 bases and J lost 10, with 17 bases in between. The chain's CDR3 is CASSLRGGQGEQFF. The CDR3 DNA is TGTGCCAGCAGCCTCCGAGGGGGGCAAGGGGAGCAGTTCTTC.

This clone was counted only a few times. V is TRBV5-1 and J is TRBJ2-1; possibly TRBD2 for D (5 bases). Trimming cost V 4 bases and J 0 bases, with 14 bases left between them. This CDR3 region has 16 residues. Germline CDR1 reads SGHRS; CDR2 reads YFSETQ. The CDR3 region is CASSRPGSLSYNEQFF. The CDR3 coding sequence is TGCGCCAGCAGCCGGCCGGGATCCCTCTCCTACAATGAGCAGTTCTTC.

The chain has TRBV7-6 and TRBJ1-2; D ambiguous. V was clipped by 4 bases and J by 3 bases, with 15 bases between them. This CDR3 has 15 amino acids. Germline CDR1 SGHVS, CDR2 FNYEAQ. The CDR3: CASSSAFAGDYGYTF. CDR3 DNA: TGTGCCAGCAGCTCCGCATTTGCGGGTGACTATGGCTACACCTTC.

CDR3 nucleotides: TGTGCCAGTAGTCCATCCCCCGGACAGGTGAACACTGAAGCTTTCTTT. Protein product: CASSPSPGQVNTEAFF. The chain recombines TRBV19 with TRBJ1-1, with 7 positions matching TRBD1. The CDR3 is 16 amino acids. CDR1 is LNHDA, CDR2 SQIVND, per germline (reference sequence). J gave up 0 bases and V 5 bases, and 9 bases lay outside the gene matches.

The chain links TRBV6-6 to TRBJ2-7, with TRBD1 as a possible D gene (6 bases). Germline lookup yields CDR1 MNHNY and CDR2 SVGAGI (reference sequence). There are 12 residues in the CDR3. Trimming cost V 4 bases and J 10 bases, with 14 bases left between them. The CDR3 sequence is CASSLDSSLQYV. CDR3 nucleotide sequence: TGTGCCAGCAGTTTGGACAGCTCGTTACAGTACGTC.

This clone has at least ten counts. The chain combines TRBV2 with TRBJ1-6; D unclear. Looked up from germline, CDR1 is SNHLY and CDR2 is FYNNEI. The V end lost 1 base, the J end lost 15 bases, and 10 bases lay between the germline ends. This CDR3 has 12 residues. The CDR3 region is CASSEGIVLLHF. The CDR3 DNA reads TGTGCCAGCAGTGAAGGGATCGTCCTCCTCCACTTT.

The J gene is TRBJ2-3, the V gene TRBV4-3; 7 bases fit TRBD2. The germline gives CDR1 LGHNA, CDR2 YSLEER. CDR3 length equals 16 residues. V trimming: 2 bases; J trimming: 1 base; junction bases outside the gene matches: 6. The CDR3 protein is CASSQTQTSGTDTQYF. For the CDR3, the DNA is TGCGCCAGCAGCCAAACTCAAACTAGCGGCACAGATACGCAGTATTTT.

This clone came up a few times. One end of the junction varies from germline; a read error may be responsible. This sequence joins TRBV4-1 and TRBJ2-4; D assignment may be TRBD1 or TRBD2 (5 bases each). The CDR3 has 16 residues. Germline lookup yields CDR1 MGHRA and CDR2 YSYEKL. CDR3 DNA sequence: TGTGCCAGCAGCCAAGAAAGGGTAGGGACCAACAACATTCAGTACTTC. This encodes CASSQERVGTNNIQYF.

This clone was picked up one time. The J gene is TRBJ2-3, the V gene TRBV10-3, with TRBD2 matching over 7 bases. This CDR3 contains 15 residues. The germline CDR1 and CDR2 sequences are ENHRY and SYGVKD. J was trimmed by 4 bases and V by 10 bases; bases with no gene match: 14. The CDR3 DNA reads as TGTGCCAGCAGGCCCGGGGGGATCGTCCCAGATACGCAGTATTTT. It is translated as CASRPGGIVPDTQYF.

The chain uses TRBV29-1 and TRBJ2-3, with 9 bases aligning to TRBD2. Germline V gene data show CDR1 as SQVTM and CDR2 as ANQGSEA. The length of the CDR3 is 13 residues. The junction had 8 bases not matched to a gene; V was cut back by 7 bases and J by 6 bases. CDR3 sequence: CSAPGLALDTQYF. CDR3 bases: TGCAGCGCCCCGGGACTAGCTCTGGATACGCAGTATTTT.

The V and J genes are TRBV7-2 and TRBJ1-2; D is unclear. This CDR3 has 14 residues. Germline V CDR1 and CDR2: SGHTA, FQGNSA. Between the trimmed V and J ends, which lost 0 bases and 1 base, there was a span of 6 bases. This CDR3 is CASSLARDNYGYTF. In DNA form, the CDR3 reads TGTGCCAGCAGCTTAGCCAGAGATAACTATGGCTACACCTTC. Full variable domain (rest looked up from reference TRBV7-2 and TRBJ1-2): GAGVSQSPSNKVTEKGKDVELRCDPISGHTALYWYRQSLGQGLEFLIYFQGNSAPDKSGLPSDRFSAERTGGSVSTLTIQRTQQEDSAVYLCASSLARDNYGYTFGSGTRLTVV.

This rearrangement joins TRBV7-2 to TRBJ1-3; tentative D call: TRBD1 (5 bases). V was cut by 1 base and J by 4 bases, with 8 bases left in between. The length of the CDR3 is 14 residues. CDR1 is SGHTA and CDR2 is FQGNSA in the germline V gene. The CDR3 sequence: CASSLGQRGNTIYF. The CDR3, as DNA: TGTGCCAGCAGCTTAGGACAGAGAGGAAACACCATATATTTT.

Only a few counts were recorded for this clone. The chain combines TRBV30 with TRBJ2-7; D is ambiguous. CDR1 and CDR2 (germline): GTSNPN, SVGIG (reference sequence). The length of the CDR3 is 16 residues. V lost 1 base, J lost 7 bases, and 23 bases lay in between. CDR3 protein: CAWSARSLKDHGEQYV. DNA for the CDR3: TGTGCCTGGAGTGCACGGTCTCTGAAGGACCACGGGGAGCAGTACGTC.

This clone turned up a few times. The chain links TRBV4-1 to TRBJ1-5; no clear D gene. Germline V lookup: CDR1 MGHRA, CDR2 YSYEKL. Trimming took off 4 bases at V and 5 bases at J, with 12 bases between the two ends. CDR3 length equals 14 residues. This CDR3 is CASSRSLTDQPQHF. In DNA, the CDR3 is TGCGCCAGCAGCCGGAGTCTCACGGATCAGCCCCAGCATTTT.

The J gene is TRBJ2-5, the V gene TRBV7-9; D remains ambiguous. CDR3 size: 18 residues. Trimming stripped 4 bases from V and 2 bases from J, with 23 bases between. CDR1 and CDR2 (germline): SEHNR, FQNEAQ (reference sequence). CDR3 region: CASSSRRTVQIGQETQYF. In DNA, the CDR3 is TGTGCCAGCAGCTCTAGACGGACGGTACAGATCGGACAAGAGACCCAGTACTTC.

This clone has just a few counts. The J gene is TRBJ1-2, the V gene TRBV15; 10 bases are shared with TRBD1. Germline V CDR1 and CDR2: LNHNV, YYDKDF (reference sequence). After removal of 1 base from V and 7 bases from J, the junction contained 3 bases not matched to a gene. The CDR3 loop spans 14 amino acids. Written as DNA, the CDR3 is TGTGCCACCAGCAGAGGACAGGGGGCGGGTGGCTACACCTTC. Amino acid sequence: CATSRGQGAGGYTF.

V gene TRBV28 combines with J gene TRBJ1-6, with D maybe TRBD1 (6 bases). This CDR3 is built from 12 residues. V lost 3 bases, J lost 13 bases, and 10 bases lay in between. CDR1 is MDHEN and CDR2 is SYDVKM in the germline V gene. The CDR3 DNA sequence: TGTGCCAGCAGTTTTAGGGGGGCCCCCCTCCACTTT. Residues: CASSFRGAPLHF.

The table lists this clone with a few counts. The V call is TRBV6-5, the J call TRBJ2-3; D unresolved. Per germline, CDR1 MNHEY and CDR2 SVGAGI. CDR3 length: 13 amino acids. V lost 8 bases and J lost 1, with 10 bases in between. The CDR3 coding sequence is TGTGCCAGCGGGAAGTACGGCACAGATACGCAGTATTTT. Amino acid sequence: CASGKYGTDTQYF.

The CDR3 nucleotides read TGTGCCATCGCTGCGGAGGCGAACACCGGGGAGCTGTTTTTT. Its translation is CAIAAEANTGELFF. The chain couples TRBV5-4 to TRBJ2-2; the D gene is possibly TRBD2 (5 bases). In germline, CDR1 is SGHNT, CDR2 YYREEE (reference sequence). The CDR3 spans 14 residues. V was clipped by 9 bases and J by 0 bases, with 12 bases between them.

The rearrangement joins TRBV29-1 to TRBJ1-2; D remains ambiguous. This CDR3 comprises 11 residues. Per the germline V gene, CDR1 is SQVTM and CDR2 is ANQGSEA. Trimming stripped 6 bases from V and 5 bases from J, with 10 bases between. DNA of the CDR3: TGCAGCGTCCTGACGTATTATGGCTACACCTTC. Protein: CSVLTYYGYTF. The full variable domain, in which reference TRBV29-1 and TRBJ1-2 provide the parts outside the CDR3, is SAVISQKPSRDICQRGTSLTIQCQVDSQVTMMFWYRQQPGQSLTLIATANQGSEATYESGFVIDKFPISRPNLTFSTLTVSNMSPEDSSIYLCSVLTYYGYTFGSGTRLTVV.

The rearrangement uses TRBV7-2 and TRBJ1-1, with 7 bases identical to TRBD1. Losses at the gene ends were 7 bases for V and 3 bases for J; bases not matched to a gene: 8. This CDR3 has 14 residues. The germline gives CDR1 SGHTA, CDR2 FQGNSA. In nucleotides, the CDR3 is TGTGCCAGCACCCGACAGGGAGGGGACACTGAAGCTTTCTTT. Protein sequence: CASTRQGGDTEAFF.

This clone was seen repeatedly, ten times or more. This chain joins TRBV10-3 and TRBJ2-3; D uncertain. The germline CDR1 and CDR2 sequences are ENHRY and SYGVKD. The CDR3 runs to 14 residues. The V end was cut by 5 bases, the J end by 1 base, with 10 bases between. CDR3 region: CAISIGAGTDTQYF. CDR3 bases: TGTGCCATCAGTATAGGCGCGGGCACAGATACGCAGTATTTT.

This clone was detected only a few times. This chain connects TRBV7-3 to TRBJ2-2; 7 bases map to TRBD1. Germline values: CDR1 SGHTA, CDR2 FQGTGA. Trimming at V came to 2 bases and at J to 3 bases, leaving 3 bases not matched to a gene. This CDR3 comprises 15 residues. This chain's CDR3 is CASSLAGTDTGELFF. The CDR3, as DNA: TGTGCCAGCAGCTTAGCCGGGACAGACACCGGGGAGCTGTTTTTT.

V and J are TRBV9 and TRBJ1-2; 9 nucleotides match TRBD1. With 6 bases clipped from V and 0 bases from J, the junction kept 15 bases outside the gene matches. Germline V lookup: CDR1 SGDLS, CDR2 YYNGEE. This CDR3 comprises 18 residues. The CDR3: CASIGYIRDRDTNYGYTF. DNA of the CDR3: TGTGCCAGCATAGGATATATTCGGGACAGGGATACTAACTATGGCTACACCTTC.